This section outlines one T cell receptor (beta chain) sequence together with its context. This clone was found once. No cognate antigen has been identified for it. Per-nucleotide qualities are absent, and no much larger clonotype sits a single base away. The time point tag for this specimen amounts to: baseline before first vaccination. The vaccinee samples were drawn from two UK trials, COV001 and COV002, one of which was a single-blind randomized controlled phase 2/3 trial testing AZD1222 (ChAdOx1 nCoV-19) in healthy adults. For TCRbeta chain sequencing, PBMC samples were collected from trial participants at day 0 and at day 28 after the second dose. The CDR3 regions of human TCRbeta chains were analyzed by immunosequencing. The authors processed their data as follows. TCRs in the repertoires were matched against a reference library of SARS-CoV-2-specific TCRs that had been generated with the MIRA antigen-specificity platform. Breadth meant the fraction of unique TCRs that were SARS-CoV-2-associated, whereas depth meant the fraction of total T cells that were SARS-CoV-2-associated. Using the MIRA data, each spike-specific TCR was assigned both to the spike region to which the TCR was reactive and to a CD4 or CD8 class. Log10-transformed breadth and depth values were compared by one-way ANOVA with Sidak's multiple comparisons tests. The table was pulled from immuneACCESS by TCRdb, which kept in-frame rearrangements only. Such tables lose some clones; where checked, under half of the loss comes from unresolved V genes, and the rest has no known cause. That table gives V, J and clone size, and the DNA gave D and trimming. Across this sample there are 90,000 to 130,000 clones, with 70% to 90% seen only once. The top ten constitute about 3.3% of the sample.

The sample originates from a study of T cell responses to AZD1222 COVID-19 vaccine (dated by TCRdb to the early 2020s). A note on the overall study: AZD1222 recipients whose second dose came at about 4 weeks and those whose second dose came at about 12 weeks were combined into one group, since spike-specific TCR depth and breadth did not differ between the two schedules. TCR sequencing covered fewer than 250 trial participants: 200 to 220 given two doses of AZD1222 and 26 given two doses of MenACWY control vaccine. Trial participants were enrolled by age into subgroups of 18-55, 56-69 and 70-plus years, and 148, 28 and 57 TCR-sequenced participants, respectively, were included in these subgroups. Study-level results and caveats: Epitopes outside the regions mutated in the B.1.351 and B.1.1.7 variants were reportedly recognized by nearly half of the unique spike-specific TCRs. The whole spike protein was spanned by vaccine-associated CD4 TCRs, and dominant responses were seen in regions 160-218 and 743-854. Because no day 14 peak-response samples were available, the repertoires could be characterized only after the peak T cell response. The 56-69-year group was small, and its depth increase did not reach significance, likely because of low power. A significant rise in spike-specific TCR breadth and depth was observed after two AZD1222 doses relative to day 0 and relative to MenACWY recipients. Most participants were white British and females outnumbered males, and the authors suggested that clonal diversity may have been underestimated. Conclusions about previously exposed vaccinees were limited because only a handful of AZD1222 recipients were SARS-CoV-2 seropositive at baseline.

CDR1 and CDR2 were assigned from the germline V gene as SGHRS and YFSETQ. Clipping removes 0 bases from V and 10 bases from J, with 1 as the unmatched junction base count. The CDR3 covers 13 residues, taking in both the cysteine and the phenylalanine. Only the CDR3 portion is preserved as DNA: 39 bases, with reading frame beginning at the first base. The chain couples TRBV5-1 to TRBJ2-1; TRBD2 lines up with 10 middle nucleotides. The sequence was collected from an adult in good health. The material sequenced was peripheral blood, taken on day 0 of AZD1222 vaccination. The DNA sequence is as follows: TGCGCCAGCAGCTTGGGGACTAGCGGAGAGCAGTTCTTC. It encodes CASSLGTSGEQFF. The variable domain in full, with residues beyond the CDR3 obtained from the reference TRBV5-1 and TRBJ2-1 genes, is KAGVTQTPRYLIKTRGQQVTLSCSPISGHRSVSWYQQTPGQGLQFLFEYFSETQRNKGNFPGRFSGRQFSNSRSEMNVSTLELGDSALYLCASSLGTSGEQFFGPGTRLTVL.